Shown below are 25 T cell receptor beta chains from a single sample sequenced in a study of T cells after yellow fever vaccination. TCRdb processed the 5' RACE reads anew with MiXCR; each CDR3 protein has one entry. The sample has about 550,000 distinct CDR3 sequences, roughly a fifth seen once. The sequenced sample was PBMCs, obtained 15 days after the yellow fever booster vaccination. These receptors came from a man aged 25 to 40 who received the YFV17D yellow fever vaccine.

There are a few counts of this clonotype. The CDR3 is CASSDPGLAGNEQFF. In DNA, the CDR3 is TGCGCCAGCAGTGATCCGGGACTAGCAGGCAATGAGCAGTTCTTC. The V gene is TRBV10-1, the J gene TRBJ2-1, with TRBD2 identical over 9 bases. In germline, CDR1 is WNHNN, CDR2 SYGVQD (reference sequence). V trimming: 3 bases; J trimming: 6 bases; junction bases outside the gene matches: 6. The CDR3 spans 15 residues.

This clonotype was counted between two and nine times. The V and J genes are TRBV20-1 and TRBJ2-1; 11 bases line up with TRBD2. Germline V gene lookup returns CDR1 DFQATT and CDR2 SNEGSKA (reference sequence). The length of the CDR3 is 13 residues. V lost 6 bases to trimming and J lost 11 bases; unmatched junction nucleotides: 9. This chain's CDR3 is CSAAGTSGLQQFF. CDR3 DNA: TGCAGTGCCGCGGGGACTAGCGGCCTACAGCAGTTCTTC.

The rearrangement joins TRBV5-1 to TRBJ2-1; possibly TRBD2 for D (6 bases). Germline V lookup: CDR1 SGHRS, CDR2 YFSETQ. This CDR3 region has 13 residues. Trimming stripped 2 bases from V and 8 bases from J, with 11 bases between. The CDR3 bases are TGCGCCAGCAGCTTCAGGTCGGGGGATGAGCAGTTCTTC. Translation: CASSFRSGDEQFF.

The DNA of the CDR3 is TGTGCCAGCAGTGAAGATCGGCTACGAGGGAAAAGTGCCAAAAACATTCAGTACTTC. Amino acids: CASSEDRLRGKSAKNIQYF. This rearrangement joins TRBV6-1 to TRBJ2-4; D perhaps matches TRBD2 (5 bases). Germline V gene sequence: CDR1 MNHNS, CDR2 SASEGT. The CDR3 consists of 19 residues. Trimming pared 1 base from V and 1 base from J, leaving 20 bases between.

This clonotype has at least ten counts. V gene TRBV20-1 combines with J gene TRBJ2-3; a weak D match, TRBD1 (5 bases). The CDR3 has 13 residues. Germline V gives CDR1 DFQATT, CDR2 SNEGSKA (reference sequence). CDR3 residues: CSRARTYTDTQYF. In DNA, the CDR3 is TGCAGCAGGGCGCGGACCTACACAGATACGCAGTATTTT.

The rearrangement uses TRBV20-1 and TRBJ2-2; a weak D match, TRBD2 (6 bases). Trimming shortened V by 0 bases and J by 5 bases, and 10 bases separated the two germline ends. Germline V gives CDR1 DFQATT, CDR2 SNEGSKA (reference sequence). The CDR3 is 14 amino acids. Here the CDR3 DNA reads TGCAGTGCTAGAGATCGGGCGGGGACCGGGGAGCTGTTTTTT. It specifies CSARDRAGTGELFF.

The sample holds a few counts of this clonotype. V and J are TRBV9 and TRBJ1-4; D unresolved. The V end lost 1 base, the J end lost 3 bases, and 10 bases lay between the germline ends. Germline V lookup: CDR1 SGDLS, CDR2 YYNGEE. This CDR3 has 15 amino acids. Here the CDR3 reads CASSVSAVPNEKLFF. The CDR3, as DNA: TGTGCCAGCAGCGTATCCGCAGTCCCTAATGAAAAACTGTTTTTT.

This clonotype was seen only a few times. This chain joins TRBV12-3 or TRBV12-4 and TRBJ2-5; 7 bases line up with TRBD1. The V gene end was trimmed by 6 bases and the J gene end by 5 bases; junction bases not matched to a gene: 6. CDR3 length: 13 residues. The CDR3 region is CASSRGMGETQYF. CDR3 nucleotides: TGTGCCAGCAGCAGGGGGATGGGGGAGACCCAGTACTTC.

This clonotype was found a few times. The chain uses TRBV18 and TRBJ2-7, with 7 bases that match TRBD1. The V and J ends lost 6 bases and 3 bases, in that order; junction bases with no gene match: 5. Germline assignment: CDR1 KGHSH and CDR2 LQKENI. This CDR3 is 13 amino acids long. The CDR3 loop is CASSNTGVYEQYF. CDR3 bases: TGTGCCAGCTCGAATACAGGGGTCTACGAGCAGTACTTC.

There are a few counts of this clonotype. The chain is built from TRBV6-2 or TRBV6-3 and TRBJ2-1, with D tentatively TRBD1 (7 bases). V dropped 2 bases and J dropped 8 bases, with 10 bases sitting between them. CDR1 is MNHEY and CDR2 is SVGEGT in the germline V gene. The CDR3 loop spans 13 amino acids. CDR3 sequence: CASSYGRGDEQFF. DNA for the CDR3: TGTGCCAGCAGTTACGGCAGGGGGGATGAGCAGTTCTTC.

The rearrangement uses TRBV12-3 or TRBV12-4 and TRBJ2-7; 9 bases map to TRBD2. This CDR3 spans 15 amino acids. V lost 5 bases, J lost 9 bases, and 14 bases stayed unmatched. Here the CDR3 reads CASSASGKSAFRQYF. In nucleotides, the CDR3 is TGTGCCAGCAGTGCTAGCGGGAAATCTGCTTTTCGGCAGTACTTC.

This clonotype was counted between two and nine times. The rearrangement joins TRBV5-1 to TRBJ2-5, with 9 bases fitting TRBD1. V shed 4 bases, J shed 4 bases, and the junction held 5 bases outside the gene matches. The V gene's germline CDR1 is SGHRS and CDR2 YFSETQ. The CDR3 contains 14 residues. The CDR3 DNA reads TGCGCCAGCAGCAACACAGGGGGCGCAGAGACCCAGTACTTC. This sequence encodes CASSNTGGAETQYF.

This clonotype was counted a few times. V is TRBV6-5 and J is TRBJ1-1; no definite D call. Trimming stripped 0 bases from V and 6 bases from J, with 8 bases between. The CDR3 loop spans 13 amino acids. Germline CDR1 MNHEY, CDR2 SVGAGI. In DNA form, the CDR3 reads TGTGCCAGCAGTTACTCGAGGGCCGCTGAAGCTTTCTTT. This sequence encodes CASSYSRAAEAFF.

The sample holds a few counts of this clonotype. The chain carries TRBV7-2 and TRBJ2-5; 9 positions match TRBD1. Germline-derived CDR1 and CDR2 are SGHTA and FQGNSA. The CDR3 is made up of 14 amino acids. The trim removed 1 base at V and 4 bases at J, leaving 1 base unmatched. For the CDR3, the DNA is TGTGCCAGCAGCTTAGACAGGGGGCCAGAGACCCAGTACTTC. Translated, it gives CASSLDRGPETQYF.

This clonotype has a handful of counts. The chain couples TRBV15 to TRBJ2-5; D might be TRBD2 (6 bases). The CDR3 consists of 16 residues. Germline lookup yields CDR1 LNHNV and CDR2 YYDKDF (reference sequence). Trimming stripped 1 base from V and 2 bases from J, with 14 bases between. CDR3 nucleotides: TGTGCCACCAGCAGAGGATTGGAGGGCGCTCAAGAGACCCAGTACTTC. Amino acid sequence: CATSRGLEGAQETQYF.

The chain uses TRBV11-2 and TRBJ1-2; 9 bases fit TRBD1. The CDR3 has 14 residues. Germline V gives CDR1 SGHAT, CDR2 FQNNGV. V was clipped by 4 bases and J by 6 bases; unmatched bases: 6. CDR3 sequence reads: CASSYRDRVDGYTF. The DNA for the CDR3 is TGTGCCAGCAGCTACAGGGACAGGGTGGATGGCTACACCTTC. The variable domain in full, with the rest retrieved from reference TRBV11-2 and TRBJ1-2, is EAGVAQSPRYKIIEKRQSVAFWCNPISGHATLYWYQQILGQGPKLLIQFQNNGVVDDSQLPKDRFSAERLKGVDSTLKIQPAKLEDSAVYLCASSYRDRVDGYTFGSGTRLTVV.

This clonotype was detected once. This chain connects TRBV5-1 to TRBJ2-2; no definite D call. V was cut by 3 bases and J by 4 bases, with 7 bases left in between. The CDR3 has 13 residues. The germline gives CDR1 SGHRS, CDR2 YFSETQ. CDR3 sequence: CASSSHPTGELFF. The DNA for the CDR3 is TGCGCCAGCAGCTCACACCCCACCGGGGAGCTGTTTTTT.

This clonotype has only a few counts. The V and J genes are TRBV30 and TRBJ2-1; TRBD1 matches 8 bases. CDR1 is GTSNPN, CDR2 SVGIG, per germline (reference sequence). The CDR3 loop spans 13 amino acids. The ends lost 0 bases at V and 8 bases at J; junction bases unmatched: 3. DNA for the CDR3: TGTGCCTGGAGTGTACGACAGGGGTATGAGCAGTTCTTC. Residues: CAWSVRQGYEQFF.

The chain uses TRBV9 and TRBJ1-2; D might be TRBD1 (5 bases). V dropped 0 bases and J dropped 5 bases, with 11 bases sitting between them. Germline CDR1 SGDLS, CDR2 YYNGEE. There are 14 residues in the CDR3. For the CDR3, the DNA is TGTGCCAGCAGCGTAGCTATAACAGGTTATGGCTACACCTTC. This translates into CASSVAITGYGYTF.

This clonotype was observed a handful of times. The J gene is TRBJ2-3, the V gene TRBV27; D call uncertain. CDR1 is MNHEY, CDR2 SMNVEV, per germline (reference sequence). V lost 7 bases and J 0 bases, leaving 8 bases between the germline ends. The CDR3 consists of 13 residues. The CDR3 loop reads CASKDLSTDTQYF. The CDR3 nucleotides are TGTGCCAGCAAAGATCTGAGCACAGATACGCAGTATTTT.

DNA of the CDR3: TGCGCCAGCAGCCAAGATCGGGGGGCGGGCTATGGCTACACCTTC. Amino acid sequence: CASSQDRGAGYGYTF. This chain links TRBV4-3 with TRBJ1-2, with D possibly matching TRBD1 (6 bases). Germline V gives CDR1 LGHNA, CDR2 YSLEER. This CDR3 has 15 amino acids. Trimming removed 0 bases from V and 4 bases from J, with 12 bases in between.

The chain combines TRBV5-1 with TRBJ2-7, with D unresolved. The V end lost 0 bases, the J end lost 2 bases, and 12 bases lay between the germline ends. Per germline, CDR1 SGHRS and CDR2 YFSETQ. This CDR3 contains 15 residues. The CDR3 protein is CASSLARNTPYEQYF. The CDR3 coding sequence is TGCGCCAGCAGCTTGGCGCGGAACACTCCCTACGAGCAGTACTTC.

The chain couples TRBV5-1 to TRBJ1-3; D uncertain. With 5 bases removed from V and 7 bases from J, the gap between germline ends came to 10 bases. The CDR3 totals 12 residues. CDR1 is SGHRS and CDR2 is YFSETQ in the germline V gene. The CDR3, as DNA: TGCGCCAGCAGTCAAAATTTGAACACCATATATTTT. It yields the protein CASSQNLNTIYF.

The chain is built from TRBV3-1 and TRBJ1-6, with D tentatively TRBD1 (5 bases). Trimming shortened V by 3 bases and J by 8 bases, and 11 bases separated the two germline ends. This CDR3 is built from 14 residues. Germline loops: CDR1 LGHDT, CDR2 YNNKEL (reference sequence). In DNA form, the CDR3 reads TGTGCCAGCAGCCAGGGACTGGTGGATTCACCCCTCCACTTT. Translation gives CASSQGLVDSPLHF.

V is TRBV4-3 and J is TRBJ2-1; TRBD1 or TRBD2 may be the D gene (6 bases each). The CDR3 contains 13 residues. Germline-derived CDR1 and CDR2 are LGHNA and YSLEER. V shed 1 base and J shed 10 bases, with 11 bases lying between them. CDR3 sequence (DNA): TGCGCCAGCAGCCAAGGGCGGGACATGGAGCAGTTCTTC. It encodes CASSQGRDMEQFF.